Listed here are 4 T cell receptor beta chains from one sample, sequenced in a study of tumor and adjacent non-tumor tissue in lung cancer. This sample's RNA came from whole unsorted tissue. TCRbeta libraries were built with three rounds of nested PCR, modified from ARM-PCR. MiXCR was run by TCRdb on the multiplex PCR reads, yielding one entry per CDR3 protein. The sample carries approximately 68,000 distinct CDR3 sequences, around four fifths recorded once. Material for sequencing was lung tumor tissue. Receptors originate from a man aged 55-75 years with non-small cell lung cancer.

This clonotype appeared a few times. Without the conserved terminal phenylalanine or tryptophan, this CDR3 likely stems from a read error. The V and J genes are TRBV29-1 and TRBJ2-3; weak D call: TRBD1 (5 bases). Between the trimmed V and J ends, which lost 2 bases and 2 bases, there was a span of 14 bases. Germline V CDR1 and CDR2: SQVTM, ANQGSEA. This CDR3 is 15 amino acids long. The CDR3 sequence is CSVEKQGHPTDTQYL. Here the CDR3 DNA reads TGCAGCGTTGAAAAACAAGGACATCCCACAGATACGCAGTATCTT.

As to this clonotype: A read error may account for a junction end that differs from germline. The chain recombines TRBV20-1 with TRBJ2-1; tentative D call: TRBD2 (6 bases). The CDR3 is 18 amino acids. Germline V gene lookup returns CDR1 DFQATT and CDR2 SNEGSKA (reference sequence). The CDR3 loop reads CSVRDCAGSGENYNEQFF. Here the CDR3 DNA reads TGCAGTGTTAGAGATTGCGCGGGTAGCGGAGAAAATTACAATGAGCAGTTCTTC.

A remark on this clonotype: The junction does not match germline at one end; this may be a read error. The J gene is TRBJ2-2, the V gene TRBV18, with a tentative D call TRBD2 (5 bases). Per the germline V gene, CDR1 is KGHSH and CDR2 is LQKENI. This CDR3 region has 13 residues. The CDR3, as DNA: TGTGCCAGCTCACCAGGCGACACCGGGGTGCTGTTTTTT. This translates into CASSPGDTGVLFF.

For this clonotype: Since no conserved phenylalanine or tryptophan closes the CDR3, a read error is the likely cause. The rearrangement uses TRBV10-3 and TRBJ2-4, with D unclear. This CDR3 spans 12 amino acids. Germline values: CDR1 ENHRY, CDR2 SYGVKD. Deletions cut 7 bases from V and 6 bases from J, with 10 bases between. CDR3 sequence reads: CAINVNTNIQYL. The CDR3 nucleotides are TGTGCCATCAATGTGAATACAAACATTCAGTACTTA.